Ten or more counts support the clone carrying this T cell receptor (beta chain). This entry is derived from a study of tumor and adjacent non-tumor tissue in lung cancer. A modified ARM-PCR protocol with three rounds of nested PCR amplified TCRbeta. TCRdb itself ran the multiplex PCR reads through MiXCR, one entry per CDR3 protein. The top ten clones hold 25% to 30% of a sample with 60,000 to 80,000 distinct CDR3 sequences, less than 75% of them seen once. CDR3 size: 17 residues. With 0 bases clipped from V and 4 bases from J, the junction kept 10 bases outside the gene matches. CDR1 and CDR2 from the germline V gene are SGHDN and FVKESK. RNA was extracted from bulk tissue without any cell sorting. Distant lung tissue was collected more than 3 cm away from the tumor edge. Donors were chemotherapy-naive, newly diagnosed lung cancer surgical patients in China, August–late 2014.

This clonotype was obtained from a woman between 50 and 59 years old with non-small cell lung cancer. The J gene is TRBJ2-3, the V gene TRBV14, with 7 bases aligning to TRBD1. Sequencing input: distant non-tumor lung tissue. CDR3 amino acids: CASSQDSRGRWPDTQYF. CDR3 sequence (DNA): TGTGCCAGCAGCCAAGATAGTAGGGGGCGTTGGCCAGATACGCAGTATTTT.